The TCR beta chain under discussion was sequenced for a study of spatial heterogeneity in lung cancer. This sample's time point: blood at routine non-recurrence follow-up after resection. In each case, whole RNA from tumor, nontumor lung or frozen PBMC was sequenced unsorted. Germline V CDR1 and CDR2: SGHNT, YYREEE (reference sequence). This CDR3 spans 17 amino acids. After removal of 4 bases from V and 2 bases from J, the junction contained 8 bases not matched to a gene. Individual TCR cDNA molecules each bore their own unique molecular identifier. MiXCR, applied by TCRdb to the 5' RACE reads, yields one record per CDR3 protein. The data show over 85,000 distinct CDR3 sequences, roughly a fifth seen once.

V is TRBV5-4 and J is TRBJ2-2, with 10 positions matching TRBD2. The receptor was isolated from a male donor with early-stage non-small cell lung cancer. Sequences were derived from PBMCs, sampled at follow-up. CDR3 DNA sequence: TGTGCCAGCAGCCCGCCGGGACTAGCGTCTAACACCGGGGAGCTGTTTTTT. The encoded protein is CASSPPGLASNTGELFF.